The clone carrying this T cell receptor beta chain has at least ten counts. Its antigen is still unknown. TCRbeta library construction was performed incorporating unique molecular identifiers. A single record per CDR3 protein comes from TCRdb applying MiXCR to the PCR reads. The sample comprises around 370,000 distinct CDR3 sequences, around 15% of which are singletons, and about 41% rests with the top ten. These data originate in a study of T-cell reconstitution after alpha-beta-depleted transplantation in children. Findings of the study overall: The high TCRbeta diversity at day 60 in some patients came from surviving recipient T cells and thymic progenitors. Approximately two months post-transplant, alpha-beta T cells reportedly originated from several hundred expanded graft clones. One year post-transplant, T-cell counts and diversity were largely derived from T cells produced anew.

The V gene end was trimmed by 6 bases and the J gene end by 0 bases; junction bases not matched to a gene: 7. CDR3 length: 15 residues. Germline values: CDR1 SQVTM, CDR2 ANQGSEA. This sequence was found in a male patient under 10 years old who had a stem cell transplant for acute lymphoblastic leukemia, so the T cells may come from the graft donor. V usage is TRBV29-1 and J usage is TRBJ2-4; TRBD1 aligns across 8 bases. The sample was PBMCs, mostly from graft donor cells, taken 360 days after TCRalphabeta/CD19-depleted stem cell transplant. CDR3 amino acids: CSVRTGTLAKNIQYF. As DNA, the CDR3 is TGCAGCGTCCGGACAGGGACTCTAGCCAAAAACATTCAGTACTTC. The whole variable domain, remainder taken from reference TRBV29-1 and TRBJ2-4, is SAVISQKPSRDICQRGTSLTIQCQVDSQVTMMFWYRQQPGQSLTLIATANQGSEATYESGFVIDKFPISRPNLTFSTLTVSNMSPEDSSIYLCSVRTGTLAKNIQYFGAGTRLSVL.